The next 20 T cell receptor beta chains were all read from a single sample in a study of blood T cell dynamics during melanoma immunotherapy. Data came from immunoSEQ multiplex PCR; TCRdb stores just in-frame clones and leaves some out. Of around 15,000 clones listed, about 95% are singletons. Time point defined: week 3, after first cycle of checkpoint inhibitor. Sample: effector memory CD8+ T cells from blood, taken from a patient treated with checkpoint blockade. The receptors come from a human donor with melanoma.

The J gene is TRBJ2-7, the V gene TRBV2; TRBD2 is a possible D gene (6 bases). The CDR3 totals 14 residues. V lost 4 bases and J lost 2, with 12 bases in between. The germline gives CDR1 SNHLY, CDR2 FYNNEI. The CDR3 nucleotides are TGTGCCAGCAGTGGCCTGGGACTGACCTACGAGCAGTACTTC. Translated, it gives CASSGLGLTYEQYF.

The chain has TRBV10-3 and TRBJ2-7; possibly TRBD1 or TRBD2 for D (5 bases each). The germline V gene has CDR1 ENHRY and CDR2 SYGVKD. Trimming shortened V by 7 bases and J by 3 bases, and 16 bases separated the two germline ends. The CDR3 totals 14 residues. CDR3 coding DNA: TGTGCCATCACTAACCCGGGACGGTACTACGAGCAGTACTTC. Encoded protein: CAITNPGRYYEQYF.

The CDR3 loop reads CAISDGSGSDEQYF. The CDR3 DNA is TGTGCCATCAGTGATGGTAGCGGGAGTGACGAGCAGTACTTC. V and J are TRBV10-3 and TRBJ2-7, with 9 bases identical to TRBD2. The CDR3 has 14 residues. Looked up from germline, CDR1 is ENHRY and CDR2 is SYGVKD. Unmatched junction bases numbered 5, after V lost 3 bases and J lost 5 bases.

V gene TRBV5-6 combines with J gene TRBJ2-1; D unclear. Germline V gene sequence: CDR1 SGHDT, CDR2 YYEEEE. The CDR3 loop spans 12 amino acids. V gave up 0 bases and J gave up 5 bases, with 3 bases separating them. CDR3 nucleotide sequence: TGTGCCAGCAGCTTGGGGGACAATGAGCAGTTCTTC. Translation gives CASSLGDNEQFF. The entire variable domain, with the rest obtained from reference TRBV5-6 and TRBJ2-1, is as follows: DAGVTQSPTHLIKTRGQQVTLRCSPKSGHDTVSWYQQALGQGPQFIFQYYEEEERQRGNFPDRFSGHQFPNYSSELNVNALLLGDSALYLCASSLGDNEQFFGPGTRLTVL.

The chain combines TRBV7-9 with TRBJ2-7, with TRBD1 identical over 8 bases. The ends lost 6 bases at V and 1 base at J; junction bases unmatched: 11. Germline V lookup: CDR1 SEHNR, CDR2 FQNEAQ (reference sequence). This CDR3 is 16 amino acids long. In DNA form, the CDR3 reads TGTGCCAGCAGTCAAGCGGCACAGGGGGTGTCCTACGAGCAGTACTTC. This codes for CASSQAAQGVSYEQYF.

The chain links TRBV13 to TRBJ2-5; 7 bases align to TRBD2. CDR1 is PRHDT, CDR2 FYEKMQ, per germline (reference sequence). Trimming cost V 0 bases and J 4 bases; bases outside gene matches: 2. The CDR3 extends over 14 amino acids. The CDR3 region has the DNA TGTGCCAGCAGCTTAGGCGGGGAGGGAGAGACCCAGTACTTC. As protein: CASSLGGEGETQYF.

The chain joins TRBV28 to TRBJ2-1; D gene unclear. Deletions cut 1 base from V and 3 bases from J, with 10 bases between. The CDR3 has 15 residues. CDR1 and CDR2 from the germline V gene are MDHEN and SYDVKM. This CDR3 reads CASSLSAAVYNEQFF. The CDR3 bases are TGTGCCAGCAGTTTATCGGCCGCCGTCTACAATGAGCAGTTCTTC.

The rearrangement links TRBV19 to TRBJ1-2; D ambiguous. The CDR3 has 14 amino acids. The germline V gene encodes CDR1 LNHDA and CDR2 SQIVND (reference sequence). V was clipped by 0 bases and J by 8 bases, with 13 bases between them. In DNA, the CDR3 is TGTGCCAGTAGTATAGATTGGGCTCCGCGGGGCTACACCTTC. It translates to CASSIDWAPRGYTF.

CDR3 in DNA: TGTGCCAGCAGTGACGGGGCCAATACGCAGTATTTT. It is translated as CASSDGANTQYF. This chain connects TRBV2 to TRBJ2-3; the D gene could be TRBD1 or TRBD2 (5 bases each). This CDR3 spans 12 amino acids. Germline V gives CDR1 SNHLY, CDR2 FYNNEI. V was pared by 3 bases and J by 7 bases, with 8 bases between. Using reference TRBV2 and TRBJ2-3 for the parts outside the CDR3, the full variable domain is EPEVTQTPSHQVTQMGQEVILRCVPISNHLYFYWYRQILGQKVEFLVSFYNNEISEKSEIFDDQFSVERPDGSNFTLKIRSTKLEDSAMYFCASSDGANTQYFGPGTRLTVL.

Regarding this clone: A junction boundary mismatches the germline segment, possibly from a read error. V and J are TRBV7-7 and TRBJ2-1, with 9 positions matching TRBD2. This CDR3 is built from 15 residues. Germline CDR1 reads SSHAT; CDR2 reads FNYEAQ (reference sequence). This CDR3 reads CASSYSLAGENEQFF. As DNA, the CDR3 is TGTGCTAGCAGCTATTCTTTAGCGGGAGAGAATGAGCAGTTCTTC.

This chain uses TRBV7-9 with TRBJ2-7, with no clear D. CDR1 and CDR2 (germline): SEHNR, FQNEAQ (reference sequence). The CDR3 is 9 amino acids. Trimming left V 10 bases short and J 3 bases short, with 4 bases between. The CDR3 bases are TGTGCCAAATACTACGAGCAGTACTTC. Translation gives CAKYYEQYF.

The chain uses TRBV6-4 and TRBJ1-1; 10 positions match TRBD1. This CDR3 is built from 16 residues. CDR1 and CDR2 (germline): MRHNA, SNTAGT. With 6 bases clipped from V and 3 bases from J, the junction kept 10 bases outside the gene matches. The CDR3: CASRTDRGVEYTEAFF. Written as DNA, the CDR3 is TGTGCCAGCAGGACGGACAGGGGGGTGGAGTACACTGAAGCTTTCTTT.

This chain joins TRBV9 and TRBJ2-7; D perhaps matches TRBD2 (5 bases). Germline CDR1 is SGDLS and CDR2 is YYNGEE. The ends were cut back, 3 bases at V and 7 bases at J, with 8 bases in the middle. This CDR3 region has 11 residues. CDR3 residues: CASSASGEQYF. CDR3 nucleotides: TGTGCCAGCAGCGCCTCGGGGGAGCAGTACTTC.

The J gene is TRBJ2-1, the V gene TRBV11-2; 7 bases line up with TRBD2. CDR1 is SGHAT and CDR2 is FQNNGV in the germline V gene. V was pared by 7 bases and J by 8 bases, with 20 bases of the junction left unmatched. This CDR3 is built from 17 residues. Here the CDR3 DNA reads TGTGCCAGCATCCTACGCTCGGGGCGGCGGGAGAATGATGAGCAGTTCTTC. Protein: CASILRSGRRENDEQFF.

The rearrangement joins TRBV19 to TRBJ2-5, with 7 bases that match TRBD2. This CDR3 region has 15 residues. Germline CDR1 reads LNHDA; CDR2 reads SQIVND (reference sequence). The V and J ends lost 5 bases and 5 bases, in that order; junction bases with no gene match: 11. The CDR3 coding sequence is TGTGCCAGTAGTCCCCTGGGCGGGAGTCAGGAGACCCAGTACTTC. The encoded protein is CASSPLGGSQETQYF.

This sequence joins TRBV6-6 and TRBJ2-3, with 7 bases matching TRBD2. Germline trimming cut 2 bases from V and 7 bases from J; bases unmatched to any gene: 6. CDR3 size: 14 residues. Germline V lookup: CDR1 MNHNY, CDR2 SVGAGI (reference sequence). The CDR3 coding sequence is TGTGCCAGCAGTTACGGGGGAGGGGTGTATACGCAGTATTTT. Residues: CASSYGGGVYTQYF.

This sequence joins TRBV28 and TRBJ1-5; D gene uncertain. Deletions cut 5 bases from V and 1 base from J, with 9 bases between. This CDR3 region has 14 residues. Per the germline V gene, CDR1 is MDHEN and CDR2 is SYDVKM. This chain's CDR3 is CASSPGSSNQPQHF. The CDR3 nucleotides read TGTGCCAGCAGTCCCGGGAGCAGCAATCAGCCCCAGCATTTT.

The gene calls are TRBV28 and TRBJ2-7; tentatively, D is TRBD1 (6 bases). The CDR3 is 17 amino acids. CDR1 is MDHEN, CDR2 SYDVKM, per germline. V was pared by 2 bases and J by 2 bases, with 19 bases between. CDR3 in amino acids: CASSLVTIGTRTYEQYF. CDR3 DNA sequence: TGTGCCAGCAGTTTAGTAACGATCGGGACAAGAACCTACGAGCAGTACTTC.

This chain links TRBV18 with TRBJ2-2; 8 nucleotides line up with TRBD1. J was trimmed by 1 base and V by 3 bases; bases with no gene match: 1. CDR3 length: 15 amino acids. Germline V gene sequence: CDR1 KGHSH, CDR2 LQKENI. CDR3 region: CASSPDRVNTGELFF. The CDR3 DNA reads as TGTGCCAGCTCACCGGACAGGGTGAACACCGGGGAGCTGTTTTTT.

The chain links TRBV27 to TRBJ2-7; 7 bases fit TRBD1. V gave up 3 bases and J gave up 7 bases; unmatched junction bases: 6. The CDR3 sequence is 13 residues long. Germline V gene data show CDR1 as MNHEY and CDR2 as SMNVEV (reference sequence). The DNA for the CDR3 is TGTGCCAGCAGTTTCCGACAGGGAAAAGAGCAGTACTTC. It encodes CASSFRQGKEQYF.